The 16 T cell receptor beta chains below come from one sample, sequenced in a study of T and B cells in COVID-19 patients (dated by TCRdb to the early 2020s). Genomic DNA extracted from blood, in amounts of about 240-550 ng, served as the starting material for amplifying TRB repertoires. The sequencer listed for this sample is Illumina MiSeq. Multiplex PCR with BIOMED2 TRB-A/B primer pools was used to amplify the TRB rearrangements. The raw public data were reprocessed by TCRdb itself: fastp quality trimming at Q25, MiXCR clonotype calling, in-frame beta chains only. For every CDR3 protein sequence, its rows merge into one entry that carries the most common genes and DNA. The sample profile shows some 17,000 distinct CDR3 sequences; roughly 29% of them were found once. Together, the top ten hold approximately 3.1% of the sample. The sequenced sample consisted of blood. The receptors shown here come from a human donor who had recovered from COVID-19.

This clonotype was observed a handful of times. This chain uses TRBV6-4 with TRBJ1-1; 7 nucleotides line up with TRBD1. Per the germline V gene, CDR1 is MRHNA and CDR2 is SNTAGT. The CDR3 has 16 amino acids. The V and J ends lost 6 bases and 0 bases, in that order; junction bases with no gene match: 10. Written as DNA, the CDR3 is TGTGCCAGCAGCAGATCACAGGGGTTGGTGAACACTGAAGCTTTCTTT. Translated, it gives CASSRSQGLVNTEAFF.

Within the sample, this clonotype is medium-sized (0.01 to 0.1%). Here the CDR3 DNA reads TGTGCCAGTAGTATAAAGGGGTCTGCGGGGACAGATACGCAGTATTTT. This encodes CASSIKGSAGTDTQYF. The V gene is TRBV19, the J gene TRBJ2-3; possibly TRBD2 for D (6 bases). Looked up from germline, CDR1 is LNHDA and CDR2 is SQIVND (reference sequence). Trimming took 2 bases from V and 3 from J, leaving 15 bases between them. This CDR3 has 16 amino acids.

Here the CDR3 DNA reads TGTGCCAGCAGCCGCGGACGAGCGGGGGGGGTATCCTACAATGAGCAGTTCTTC. Its translation: CASSRGRAGGVSYNEQFF. The rearrangement uses TRBV5-6 and TRBJ2-1, with 10 bases fitting TRBD2. This CDR3 spans 18 amino acids. J gave up 1 base and V 4 bases, and 11 bases lay outside the gene matches. Germline V gene data show CDR1 as SGHDT and CDR2 as YYEEEE.

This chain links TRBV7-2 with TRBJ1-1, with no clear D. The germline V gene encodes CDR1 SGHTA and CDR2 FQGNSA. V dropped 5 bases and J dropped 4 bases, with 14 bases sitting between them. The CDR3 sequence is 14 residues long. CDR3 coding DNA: TGTGCCAGCAGCGCACAGAGAAGTGGCACTGAAGCTTTCTTT. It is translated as CASSAQRSGTEAFF.

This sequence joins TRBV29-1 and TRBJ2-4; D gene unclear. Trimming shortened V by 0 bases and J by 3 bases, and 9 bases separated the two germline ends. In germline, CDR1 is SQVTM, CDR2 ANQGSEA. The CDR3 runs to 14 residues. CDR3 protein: CSVEDVLGKNIQYF. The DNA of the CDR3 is TGCAGCGTTGAAGACGTTCTAGGCAAAAACATTCAGTACTTC.

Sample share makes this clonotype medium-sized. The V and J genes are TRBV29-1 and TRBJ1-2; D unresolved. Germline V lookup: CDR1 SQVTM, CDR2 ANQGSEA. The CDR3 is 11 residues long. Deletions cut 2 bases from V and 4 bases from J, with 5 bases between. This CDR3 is CSVESGYGYTF. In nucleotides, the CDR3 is TGCAGCGTTGAAAGTGGCTATGGCTACACCTTC.

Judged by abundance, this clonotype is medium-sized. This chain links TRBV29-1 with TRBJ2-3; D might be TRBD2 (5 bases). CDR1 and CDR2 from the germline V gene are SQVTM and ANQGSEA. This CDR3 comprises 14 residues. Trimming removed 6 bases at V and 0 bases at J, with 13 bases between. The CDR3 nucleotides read TGCAGCGTCGAACAGCGGATTAGCACAGATACGCAGTATTTT. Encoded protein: CSVEQRISTDTQYF.

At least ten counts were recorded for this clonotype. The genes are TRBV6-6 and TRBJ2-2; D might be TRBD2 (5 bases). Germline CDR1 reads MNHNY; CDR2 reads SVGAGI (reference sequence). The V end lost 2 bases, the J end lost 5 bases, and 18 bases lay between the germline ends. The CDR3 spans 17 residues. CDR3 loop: CASSYPTGNMLTGELFF. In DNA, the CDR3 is TGTGCCAGCAGTTACCCCACGGGGAATATGCTTACCGGGGAGCTGTTTTTT.

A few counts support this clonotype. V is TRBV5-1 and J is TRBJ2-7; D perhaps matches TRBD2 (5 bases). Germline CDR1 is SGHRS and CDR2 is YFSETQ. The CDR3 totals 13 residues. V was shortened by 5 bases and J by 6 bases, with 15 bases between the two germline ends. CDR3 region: CASSPTSGGEQYF. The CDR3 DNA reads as TGCGCCAGCAGTCCCACCTCCGGAGGCGAGCAGTACTTC.

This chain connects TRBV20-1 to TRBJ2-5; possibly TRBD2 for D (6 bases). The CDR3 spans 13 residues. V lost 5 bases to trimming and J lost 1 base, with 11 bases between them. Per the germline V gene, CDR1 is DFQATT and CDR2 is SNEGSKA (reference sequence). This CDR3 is CSAGGLGQETQYF. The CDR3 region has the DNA TGCAGTGCTGGGGGGTTGGGCCAAGAGACCCAGTACTTC.

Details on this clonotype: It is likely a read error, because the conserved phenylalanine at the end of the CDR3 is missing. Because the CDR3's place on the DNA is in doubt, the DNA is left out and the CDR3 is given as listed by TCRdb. The CDR3 here is CASSLEGAGQGLGI. V usage is TRBV5-6 and J usage is TRBJ2-5; the table calls TRBD1, which could not be checked here. CDR1 and CDR2 from the germline V gene are SGHDT and YYEEEE. Counting both end residues, the CDR3 totals 14 amino acids.

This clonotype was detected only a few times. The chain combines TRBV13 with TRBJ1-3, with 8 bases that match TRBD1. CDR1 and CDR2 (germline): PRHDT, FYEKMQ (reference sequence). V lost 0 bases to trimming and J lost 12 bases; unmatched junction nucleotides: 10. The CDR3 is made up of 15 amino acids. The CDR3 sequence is CASSLGGQGGEDIYF. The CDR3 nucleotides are TGTGCCAGCAGCTTAGGTGGACAGGGCGGGGAGGACATATATTTT.

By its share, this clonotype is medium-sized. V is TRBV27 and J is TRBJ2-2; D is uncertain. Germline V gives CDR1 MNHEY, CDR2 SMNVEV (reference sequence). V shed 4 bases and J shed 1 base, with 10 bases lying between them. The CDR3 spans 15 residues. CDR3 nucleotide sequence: TGTGCCAGCAGTTCCCACGACCGGAACACCGGGGAGCTGTTTTTT. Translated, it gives CASSSHDRNTGELFF.

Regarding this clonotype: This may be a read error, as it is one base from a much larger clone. The CDR3 DNA sequence: TGTGCCTGCAGTACAGGGGGCCGTGAGCAGTTCTTC. Encoded protein: CACSTGGREQFF. The rearrangement joins TRBV6-2 or TRBV6-3 to TRBJ2-1, with TRBD1 matching 9 bases. The CDR3 consists of 12 residues. Germline V gene sequence: CDR1 MNHEY, CDR2 SVGEGT.

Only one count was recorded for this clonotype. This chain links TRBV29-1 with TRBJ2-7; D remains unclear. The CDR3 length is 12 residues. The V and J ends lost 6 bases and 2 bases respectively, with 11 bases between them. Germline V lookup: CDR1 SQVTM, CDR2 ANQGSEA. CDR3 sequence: CSVTRTPYEQYF. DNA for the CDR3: TGCAGCGTAACGAGGACCCCCTACGAGCAGTACTTC.

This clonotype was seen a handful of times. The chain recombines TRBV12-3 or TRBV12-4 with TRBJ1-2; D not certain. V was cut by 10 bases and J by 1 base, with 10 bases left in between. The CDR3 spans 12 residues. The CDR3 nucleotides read TGTGCCATTTCGGAGGATAACTATGGCTACACCTTC. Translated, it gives CAISEDNYGYTF.